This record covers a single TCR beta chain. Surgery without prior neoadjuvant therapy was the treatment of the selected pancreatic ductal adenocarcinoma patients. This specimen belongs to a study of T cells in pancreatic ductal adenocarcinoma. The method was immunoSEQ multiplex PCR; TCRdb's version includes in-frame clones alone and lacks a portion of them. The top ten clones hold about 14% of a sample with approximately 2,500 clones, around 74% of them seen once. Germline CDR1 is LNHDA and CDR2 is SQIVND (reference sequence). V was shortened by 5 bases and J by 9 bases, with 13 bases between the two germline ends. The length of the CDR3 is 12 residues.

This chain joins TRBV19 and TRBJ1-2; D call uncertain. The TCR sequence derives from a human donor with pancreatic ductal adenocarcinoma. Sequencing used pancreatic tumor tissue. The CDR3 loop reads CASSYSPSSYTF. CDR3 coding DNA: TGTGCCAGTAGTTATTCTCCGTCCAGCTACACCTTC.